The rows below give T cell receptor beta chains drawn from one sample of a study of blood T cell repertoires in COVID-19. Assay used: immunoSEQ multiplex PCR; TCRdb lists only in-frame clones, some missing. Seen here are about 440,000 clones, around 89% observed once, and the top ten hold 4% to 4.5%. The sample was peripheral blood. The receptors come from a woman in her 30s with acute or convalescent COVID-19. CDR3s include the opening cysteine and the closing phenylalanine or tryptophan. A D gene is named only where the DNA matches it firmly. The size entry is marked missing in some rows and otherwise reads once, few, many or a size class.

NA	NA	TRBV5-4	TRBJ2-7	CASSSYYEQYF	TGTGCCAGCAGCTCCTACTACGAGCAGTACTTC
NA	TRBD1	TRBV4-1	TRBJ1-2	CASSHRTDREVFYGYTF	TGCGCCAGCAGCCATCGCACGGACAGGGAGGTATTCTATGGCTACACCTTC
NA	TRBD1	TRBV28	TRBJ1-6	CASSPQGGASPLHF	TGTGCCAGCAGCCCCCAGGGGGGCGCTTCACCCCTCCACTTT
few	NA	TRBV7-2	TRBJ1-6	CASSLMGGYGSPLHF	TGTGCCAGCAGCTTAATGGGGGGTTATGGATCACCCCTCCACTTT
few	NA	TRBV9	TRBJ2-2	CASSVSRAGGELFF	TGTGCCAGCAGCGTATCCAGGGCCGGCGGGGAGCTGTTTTTT
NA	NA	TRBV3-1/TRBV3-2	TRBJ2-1	CASSLLSQGEQFF	TGTGCCAGCAGCCTACTAAGTCAGGGTGAGCAGTTCTTC
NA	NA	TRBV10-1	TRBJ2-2	CASSERLPRGTGELFF	TGCGCCAGCAGTGAGCGTCTACCAAGGGGTACCGGGGAGCTGTTTTTT
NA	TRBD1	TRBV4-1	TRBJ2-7	CASSHGQGAYEQYF	TGCGCCAGCAGCCATGGGCAGGGGGCCTACGAGCAGTACTTC
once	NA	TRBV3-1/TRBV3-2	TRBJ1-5	CASSPVYSNQPQHF	TGTGCCAGCAGCCCAGTTTATAGCAATCAGCCCCAGCATTTT
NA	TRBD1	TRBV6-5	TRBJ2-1	CASGQGHYNEQFF	TGTGCCAGCGGACAGGGTCACTACAATGAGCAGTTCTTC
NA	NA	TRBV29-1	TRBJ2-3	CSVEGYGREDTQYF	TGCAGCGTTGAAGGGTACGGCCGGGAAGATACGCAGTATTTT
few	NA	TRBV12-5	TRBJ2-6	CASGTYRVTGANVLTF	TGTGCTAGTGGAACGTACAGGGTCACTGGGGCCAACGTCCTGACTTTC
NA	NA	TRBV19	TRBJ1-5	CASKVRGPSNQPQHF	TGTGCCAGTAAGGTTCGGGGTCCTAGCAATCAGCCCCAGCATTTT
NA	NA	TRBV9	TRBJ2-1	CASSVGSGVRYDEQFF	TGTGCCAGCAGCGTGGGTTCGGGGGTCCGTTACGATGAGCAGTTCTTC
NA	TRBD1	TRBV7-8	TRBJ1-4	CASSLDRGEKLFF	TGTGCCAGCAGCTTAGACAGGGGTGAAAAACTGTTTTTT
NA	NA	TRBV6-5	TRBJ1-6	CASSSQTGPNSPLHF	TGTGCCAGCAGTTCCCAGACAGGACCTAATTCACCCCTCCACTTT